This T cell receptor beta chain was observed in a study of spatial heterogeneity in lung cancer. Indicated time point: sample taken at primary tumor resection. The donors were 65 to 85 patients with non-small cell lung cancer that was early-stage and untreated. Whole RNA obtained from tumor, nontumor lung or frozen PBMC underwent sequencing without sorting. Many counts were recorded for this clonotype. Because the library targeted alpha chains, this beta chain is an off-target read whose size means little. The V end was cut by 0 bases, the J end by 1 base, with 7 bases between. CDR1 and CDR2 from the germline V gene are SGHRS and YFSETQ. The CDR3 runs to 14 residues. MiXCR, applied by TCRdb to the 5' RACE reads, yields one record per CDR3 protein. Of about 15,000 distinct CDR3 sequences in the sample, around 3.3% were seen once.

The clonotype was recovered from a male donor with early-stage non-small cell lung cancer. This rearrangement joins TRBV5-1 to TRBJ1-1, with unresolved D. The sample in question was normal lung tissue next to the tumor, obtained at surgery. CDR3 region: CASSLAPGNTEAFF. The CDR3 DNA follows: TGCGCCAGCAGCTTGGCGCCAGGGAACACTGAAGCTTTCTTT.